Below, one T cell receptor (beta chain) is given with its context. This clone was seen once. This clone's antigen is unknown. Base qualities are not recorded, but no much larger clone differs from it by a single base. The sample is drawn from a study of shared clonotypes between healthy human individuals (dated by TCRdb to the early 2020s). In the study overall: A couple of women and a few men aged 18 to 49 years were included in the cohort. To increase sequencing depth and limit assay-specific biases, TCR repertoire library preparation and sequencing were carried out by different laboratories using diverse techniques. Leukapheresis yielded between about 0.85 and 10 billion PBMCs per donor. To estimate repertoire size and how much clonotype sharing occurs between individuals, the study deeply sequenced the blood TCR repertoires of five healthy adults. For each donor, three plates each were used for CD4 naive and CD4 memory, two plates were used for CD8 naive, and one plate was used for CD8 memory.

CD8 naive samples consisted of CD45RO-negative cells that were positively selected for CCR7, yielding a CD45RA+CCR7+ population without TemRA cells. The donors were healthy, HIV-negative adults with no recently reported acute infections or vaccinations. All donors were Caucasian adults living in Nashville, Tennessee, USA. After blood collection by leukapheresis, PBMCs were isolated using Ficoll-Histopaque density gradient centrifugation and then cryopreserved in the vapor phase of liquid nitrogen. Analytical flow cytometry was used to check the purity and quantity of each magnetically sorted T cell population. From each sorted fraction, genomic DNA was isolated and quantified by UV absorbance on a Nanodrop 2000c. TCR CDR3 regions were amplified from genomic DNA by multiplex PCR using the deep immunoSEQ assay. Genomic DNA extracted from each cell subset was distributed evenly over all wells of several immunoSEQ 96-well plates, and each plate served as one replicate. Each replicate PCR for sorted subsets received 200 ng genomic DNA, equal to 28,000 or so T cell genomes. The purified libraries were quantified using a Qubit 3.0 fluorometer, sized with a Bioanalyzer 2100, and then quantified again using the KAPA Library Quantification kit. Every immunoSEQ 96-well plate was sequenced on a dedicated single-read 150-cycle Illumina NextSeq 550 flow cell. The source study handled its data this way. Because the immunoSEQ output included only junctional sequences and no quality scores, the filtering could not be the same as the filtering used for full-length reads. Sequences were annotated with PyIR, a Python wrapper for IgBLAST v1.9, using IMGT germline references to assign V/J genes and CDR3. Reads with weak V/J assignments (E-value above 1e-6), missing CDR3, stop codons, out-of-frame junctions, or ambiguous translated residues were removed. V3J clonotypes were defined as sequences sharing the same inferred V gene, J gene, and CDR3 amino acid sequence. Percentage overlap between repertoires was computed as shared unique clonotypes divided by the size of the smaller repertoire. Repertoire richness was assessed with RTK rarefaction, the Chao1 estimator, and Recon v2.1 estimates of unobserved clonotypes. Generation probabilities for all TCRbeta clonotypes obtained by the gDNA method from four donors were computed using OLGA. TCRdb's version of the immuneACCESS table is confined to in-frame rearrangements and falls short of the full clone set. An unresolved V gene accounts for under half of the shortfall where checked; the remainder is of unknown origin. D and trimming were read from the DNA, whereas the V and J calls and clone size are those reported in that table. Within this sample are 630,000 or so clones, with 95% to 98% of them counted one time only. The biggest ten clones account for 0.3% to 0.35% of the sample.

What the study reported, not specific to this receptor: The genetic and exposure-history diversity represented was limited by the small number of donors. About 5% of naive CD4, 3.5% of naive CD8, 2.3% of memory CD4, and about 0.4% of memory CD8 clonotypes were shared across a few donors. Naive subsets generally had larger estimated clonotype richness than memory subsets. Sampling was restricted to blood, and TCR repertoires in tissue are likely to differ from TCR repertoires in blood. Even with the large sequencing depth, rarefaction of the sorted-subset datasets indicated that sequencing was incomplete. Pairwise subsampling led to the expectation that sequencing depth would affect the degree of clonotype sharing among donors. Compared with non-shared clonotypes, the clonotypes found in all four sorted-subset donors had higher generation probabilities.

V loses 6 bases at its end and J loses 2 bases; junction bases beyond the gene matches: 3. Spanning cysteine to phenylalanine, the CDR3 consists of 15 amino acids. The DNA shown is the 45-base CDR3, in frame from base 1. CDR1 and CDR2 (MDHEN, SYDVKM) derive from the germline V gene. The TCR sequence derives from a man younger than 40 in good health. The chain employs TRBV28 and TRBJ2-1; TRBD2 fits 11 bases in the junction. Sequenced input: naive CD8+ T cells sorted from blood. The cell subset or site label, read with the paper, signifies: CD45RA+CCR7+. The DNA is TGTGCCAGCAGCCCTAGCGGGAGGCCCTACAATGAGCAGTTCTTC. It translates to CASSPSGRPYNEQFF.